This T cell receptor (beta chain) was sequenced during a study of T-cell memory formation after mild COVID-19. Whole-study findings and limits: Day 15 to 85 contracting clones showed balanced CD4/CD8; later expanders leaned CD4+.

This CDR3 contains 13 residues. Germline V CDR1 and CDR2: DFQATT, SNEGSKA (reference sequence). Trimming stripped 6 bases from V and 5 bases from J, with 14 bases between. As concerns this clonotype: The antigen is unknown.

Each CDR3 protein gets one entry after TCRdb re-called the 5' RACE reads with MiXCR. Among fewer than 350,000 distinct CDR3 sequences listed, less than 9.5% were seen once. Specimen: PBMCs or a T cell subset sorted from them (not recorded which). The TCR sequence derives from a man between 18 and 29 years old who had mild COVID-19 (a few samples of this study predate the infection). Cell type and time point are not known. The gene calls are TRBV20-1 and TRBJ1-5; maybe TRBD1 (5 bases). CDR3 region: CSAAGVGDQPQHF. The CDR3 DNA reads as TGCAGTGCGGCGGGGGTCGGGGATCAGCCCCAGCATTTT.